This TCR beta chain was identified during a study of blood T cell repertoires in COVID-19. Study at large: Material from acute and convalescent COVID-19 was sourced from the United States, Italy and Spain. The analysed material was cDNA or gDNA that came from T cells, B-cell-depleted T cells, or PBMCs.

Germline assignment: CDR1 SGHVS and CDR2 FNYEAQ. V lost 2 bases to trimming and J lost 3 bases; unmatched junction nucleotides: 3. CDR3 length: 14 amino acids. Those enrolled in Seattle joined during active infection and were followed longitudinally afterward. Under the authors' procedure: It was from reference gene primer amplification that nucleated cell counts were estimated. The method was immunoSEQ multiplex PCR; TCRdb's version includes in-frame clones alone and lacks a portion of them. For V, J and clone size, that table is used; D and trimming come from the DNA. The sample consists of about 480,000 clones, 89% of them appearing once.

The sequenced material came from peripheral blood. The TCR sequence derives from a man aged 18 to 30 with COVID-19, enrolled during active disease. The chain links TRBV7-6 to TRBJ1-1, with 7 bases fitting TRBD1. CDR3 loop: CASSLYTGDTEAFF. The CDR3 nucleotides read TGTGCCAGCAGCTTATATACAGGGGACACTGAAGCTTTCTTT.